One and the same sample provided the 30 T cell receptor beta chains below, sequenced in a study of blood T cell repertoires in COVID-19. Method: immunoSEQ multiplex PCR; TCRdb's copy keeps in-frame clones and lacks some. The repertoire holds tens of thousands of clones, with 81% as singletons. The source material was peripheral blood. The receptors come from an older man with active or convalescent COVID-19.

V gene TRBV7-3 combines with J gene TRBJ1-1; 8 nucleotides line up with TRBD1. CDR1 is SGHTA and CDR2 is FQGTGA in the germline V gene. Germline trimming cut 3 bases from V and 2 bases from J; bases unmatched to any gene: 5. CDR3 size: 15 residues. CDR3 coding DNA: TGTGCCAGCAGCTTCTTCAGGGGGCGAAACACTGAAGCTTTCTTT. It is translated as CASSFFRGRNTEAFF.

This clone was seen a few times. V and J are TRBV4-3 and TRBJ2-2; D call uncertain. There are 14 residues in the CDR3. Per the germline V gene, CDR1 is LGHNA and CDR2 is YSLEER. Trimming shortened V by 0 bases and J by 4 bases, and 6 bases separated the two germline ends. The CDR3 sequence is CASSQEASTGELFF. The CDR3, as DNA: TGCGCCAGCAGCCAAGAAGCTAGCACCGGGGAGCTGTTTTTT.

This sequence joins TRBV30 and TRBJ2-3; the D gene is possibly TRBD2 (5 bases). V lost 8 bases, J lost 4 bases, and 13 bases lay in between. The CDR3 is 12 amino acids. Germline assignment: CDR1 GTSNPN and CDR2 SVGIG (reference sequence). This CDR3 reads CALAKRADTQYF. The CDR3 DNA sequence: TGTGCCCTTGCGAAGAGGGCAGATACGCAGTATTTT.

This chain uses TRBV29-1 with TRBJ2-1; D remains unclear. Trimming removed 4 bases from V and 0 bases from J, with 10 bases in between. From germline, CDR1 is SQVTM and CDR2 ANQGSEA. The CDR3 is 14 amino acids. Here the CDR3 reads CSVVARSSYNEQFF. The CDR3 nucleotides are TGCAGCGTTGTGGCTCGCAGCTCCTACAATGAGCAGTTCTTC.

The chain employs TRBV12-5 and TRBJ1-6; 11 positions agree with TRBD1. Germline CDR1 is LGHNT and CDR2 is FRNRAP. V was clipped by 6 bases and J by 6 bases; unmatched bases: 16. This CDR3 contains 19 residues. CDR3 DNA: TGTGCTAGTGGGCACCGCTTCTCCGGGACAGGGGGATTTAATTCACCCCTCCACTTT. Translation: CASGHRFSGTGGFNSPLHF.

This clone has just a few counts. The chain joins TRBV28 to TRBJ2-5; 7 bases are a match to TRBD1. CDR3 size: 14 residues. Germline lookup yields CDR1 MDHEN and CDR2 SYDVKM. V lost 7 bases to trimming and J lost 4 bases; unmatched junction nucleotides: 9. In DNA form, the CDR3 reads TGTGCCAGCACCTCAACAGGGGTTCGAGAGACCCAGTACTTC. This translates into CASTSTGVRETQYF.

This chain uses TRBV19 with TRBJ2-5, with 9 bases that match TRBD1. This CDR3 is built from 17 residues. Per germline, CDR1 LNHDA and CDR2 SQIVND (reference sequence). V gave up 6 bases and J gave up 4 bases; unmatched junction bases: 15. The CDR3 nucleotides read TGTGCCAGTAGCTCACTTCCGGGACAGGGATTTGGAGAGACCCAGTACTTC. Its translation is CASSSLPGQGFGETQYF.

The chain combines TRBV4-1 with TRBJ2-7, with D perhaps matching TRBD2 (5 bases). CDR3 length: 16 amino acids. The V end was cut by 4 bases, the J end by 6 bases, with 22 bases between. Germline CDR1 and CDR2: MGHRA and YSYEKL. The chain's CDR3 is CASSPFAGLAGGEQYF. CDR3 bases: TGCGCCAGCAGCCCCTTCGCGGGCCTGGCCGGAGGCGAGCAGTACTTC.

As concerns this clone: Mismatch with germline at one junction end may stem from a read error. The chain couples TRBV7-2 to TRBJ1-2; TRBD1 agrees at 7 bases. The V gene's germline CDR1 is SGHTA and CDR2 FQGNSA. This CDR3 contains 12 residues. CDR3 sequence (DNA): TGTGCCAGCAGCTTAGCCATTGGGACAGTGCACTTC. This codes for CASSLAIGTVHF.

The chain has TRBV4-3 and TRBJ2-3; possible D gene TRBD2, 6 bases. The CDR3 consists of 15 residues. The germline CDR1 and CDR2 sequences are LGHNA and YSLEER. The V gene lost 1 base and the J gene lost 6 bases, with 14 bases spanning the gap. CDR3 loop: CASSQATGGWDTQYF. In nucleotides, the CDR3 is TGCGCCAGCAGCCAAGCCACCGGGGGTTGGGATACGCAGTATTTT.

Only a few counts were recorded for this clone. For the CDR3, the DNA is TGTGCCAGCAGCCCCCGGAGGACAGGGGTTGATAATTCACCCCTCCACTTT. It is translated as CASSPRRTGVDNSPLHF. This chain links TRBV7-8 with TRBJ1-6; 9 nucleotides align to TRBD1. V lost 5 bases, J lost 5 bases, and 10 bases stayed unmatched. The CDR3 is 17 residues long. Germline V gene sequence: CDR1 SGHVS, CDR2 FQNEAQ.

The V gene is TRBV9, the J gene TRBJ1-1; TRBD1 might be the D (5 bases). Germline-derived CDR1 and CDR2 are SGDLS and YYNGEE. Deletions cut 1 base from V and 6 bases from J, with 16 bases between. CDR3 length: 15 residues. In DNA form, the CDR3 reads TGTGCCAGCAGCGTACGGCAGGGCATCGGCGCTGAAGCTTTCTTT. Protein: CASSVRQGIGAEAFF.

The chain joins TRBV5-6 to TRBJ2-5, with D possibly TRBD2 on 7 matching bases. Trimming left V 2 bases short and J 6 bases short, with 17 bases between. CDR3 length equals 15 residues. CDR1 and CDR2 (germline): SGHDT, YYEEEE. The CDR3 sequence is CASSLGGGAGKTQYF. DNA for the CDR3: TGTGCCAGCAGCTTAGGTGGGGGGGCTGGGAAGACCCAGTACTTC.

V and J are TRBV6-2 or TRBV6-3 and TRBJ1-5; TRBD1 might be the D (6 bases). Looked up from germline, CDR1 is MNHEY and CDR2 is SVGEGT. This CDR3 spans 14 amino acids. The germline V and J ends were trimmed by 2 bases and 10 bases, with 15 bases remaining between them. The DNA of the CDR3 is TGTGCCAGCAGTTACGCGGCAGGGGCTGATCCCCAGCATTTT. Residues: CASSYAAGADPQHF.

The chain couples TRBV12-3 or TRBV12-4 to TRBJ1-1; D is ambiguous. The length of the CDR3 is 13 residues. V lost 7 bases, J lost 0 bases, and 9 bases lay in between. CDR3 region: CASNPSVNTEAFF. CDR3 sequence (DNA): TGTGCCAGCAACCCCAGCGTGAACACTGAAGCTTTCTTT.

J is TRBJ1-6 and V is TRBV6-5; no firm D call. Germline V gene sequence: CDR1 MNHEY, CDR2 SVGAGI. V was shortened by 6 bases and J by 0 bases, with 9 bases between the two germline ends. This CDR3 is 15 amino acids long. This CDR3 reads CASRSSNSYNSPLHF. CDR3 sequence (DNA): TGTGCCAGCAGGAGTTCCAACTCCTATAATTCACCCCTCCACTTT.

CDR3: CASSRDNSYNEQFF. CDR3 bases: TGTGCCAGCTCACGGGACAACTCCTACAATGAGCAGTTCTTC. This rearrangement joins TRBV18 to TRBJ2-1; D may be TRBD1 (6 bases). With 4 bases removed from V and 0 bases from J, the gap between germline ends came to 7 bases. The length of the CDR3 is 14 residues. Germline loops: CDR1 KGHSH, CDR2 LQKENI. The variable domain in full, with the rest retrieved from reference TRBV18 and TRBJ2-1, is NAGVMQNPRHLVRRRGQEARLRCSPMKGHSHVYWYRQLPEEGLKFMVYLQKENIIDESGMPKERFSAEFPKEGPSILRIQQVVRGDSAAYFCASSRDNSYNEQFFGPGTRLTVL.

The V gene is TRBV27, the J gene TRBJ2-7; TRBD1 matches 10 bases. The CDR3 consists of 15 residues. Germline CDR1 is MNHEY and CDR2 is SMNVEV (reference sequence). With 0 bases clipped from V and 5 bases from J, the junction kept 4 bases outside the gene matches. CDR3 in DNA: TGTGCCAGCAGTTTATCGGGACAGGGGTTCCACGAGCAGTACTTC. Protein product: CASSLSGQGFHEQYF.

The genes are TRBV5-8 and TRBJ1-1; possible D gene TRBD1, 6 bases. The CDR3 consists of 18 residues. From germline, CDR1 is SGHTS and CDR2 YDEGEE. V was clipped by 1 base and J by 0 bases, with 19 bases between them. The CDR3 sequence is CASSLFGGGGGMNTEAFF. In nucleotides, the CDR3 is TGTGCCAGCAGCTTGTTTGGTGGGGGCGGGGGCATGAACACTGAAGCTTTCTTT.

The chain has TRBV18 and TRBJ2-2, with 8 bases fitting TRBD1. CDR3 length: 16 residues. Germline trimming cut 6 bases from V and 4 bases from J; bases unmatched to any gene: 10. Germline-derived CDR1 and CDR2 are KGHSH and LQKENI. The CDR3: CASSVGTGGGTGELFF. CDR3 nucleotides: TGTGCCAGCTCCGTAGGGACAGGCGGTGGCACCGGGGAGCTGTTTTTT.

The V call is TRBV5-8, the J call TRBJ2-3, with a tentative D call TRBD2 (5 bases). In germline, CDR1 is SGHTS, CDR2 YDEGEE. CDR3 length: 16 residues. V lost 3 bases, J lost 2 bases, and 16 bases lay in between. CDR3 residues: CASSYGVQLVTDTQYF. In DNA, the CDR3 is TGTGCCAGCAGCTACGGGGTACAGTTAGTCACAGATACGCAGTATTTT.

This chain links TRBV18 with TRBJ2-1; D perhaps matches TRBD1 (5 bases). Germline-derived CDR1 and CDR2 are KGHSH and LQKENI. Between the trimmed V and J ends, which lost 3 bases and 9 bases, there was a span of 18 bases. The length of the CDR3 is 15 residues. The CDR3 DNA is TGTGCCAGCTCACCCCCTACCAGGGTTGGCGGTGAGCAGTTCTTC. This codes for CASSPPTRVGGEQFF.

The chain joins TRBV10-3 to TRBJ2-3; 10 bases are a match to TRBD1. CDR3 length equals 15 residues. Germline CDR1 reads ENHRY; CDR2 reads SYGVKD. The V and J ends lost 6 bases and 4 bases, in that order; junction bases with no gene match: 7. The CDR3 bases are TGTGCCATCAGGGGGACAGGGGTGAGTTCAGATACGCAGTATTTT. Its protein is CAIRGTGVSSDTQYF.

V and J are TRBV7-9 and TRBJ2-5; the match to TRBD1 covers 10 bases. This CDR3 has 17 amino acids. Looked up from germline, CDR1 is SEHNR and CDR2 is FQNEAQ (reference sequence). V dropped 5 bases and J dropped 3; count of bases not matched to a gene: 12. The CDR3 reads CASSPRQGAPTEETQYF. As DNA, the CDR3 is TGTGCCAGCAGCCCCCGACAGGGGGCACCTACCGAAGAGACCCAGTACTTC.

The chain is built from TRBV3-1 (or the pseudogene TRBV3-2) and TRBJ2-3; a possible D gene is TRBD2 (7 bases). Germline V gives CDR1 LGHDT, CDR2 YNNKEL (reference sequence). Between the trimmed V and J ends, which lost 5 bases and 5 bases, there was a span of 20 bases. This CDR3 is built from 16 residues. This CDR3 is CASSGRGRVLGDTQYF. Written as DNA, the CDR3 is TGTGCCAGCAGCGGGAGGGGGAGGGTGTTGGGAGATACGCAGTATTTT.

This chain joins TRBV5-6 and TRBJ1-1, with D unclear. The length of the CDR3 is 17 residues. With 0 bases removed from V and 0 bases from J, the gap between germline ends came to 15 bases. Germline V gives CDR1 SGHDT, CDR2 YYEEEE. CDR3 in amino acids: CASSLVRPGYMNTEAFF. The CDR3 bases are TGTGCCAGCAGCTTGGTACGGCCGGGATACATGAACACTGAAGCTTTCTTT.

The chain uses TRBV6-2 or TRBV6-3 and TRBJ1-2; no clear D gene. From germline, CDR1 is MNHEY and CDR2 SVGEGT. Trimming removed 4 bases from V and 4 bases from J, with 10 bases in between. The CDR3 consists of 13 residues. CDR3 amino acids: CASSSTDIYGYTF. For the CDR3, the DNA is TGTGCCAGCAGTTCCACCGACATCTATGGCTACACCTTC.

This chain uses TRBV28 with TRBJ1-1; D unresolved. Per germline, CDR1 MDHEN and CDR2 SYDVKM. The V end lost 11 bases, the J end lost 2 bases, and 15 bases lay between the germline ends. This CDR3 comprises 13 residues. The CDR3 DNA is TGTGCCCTACGGGATCCTACCAACACTGAAGCTTTCTTT. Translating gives CALRDPTNTEAFF.

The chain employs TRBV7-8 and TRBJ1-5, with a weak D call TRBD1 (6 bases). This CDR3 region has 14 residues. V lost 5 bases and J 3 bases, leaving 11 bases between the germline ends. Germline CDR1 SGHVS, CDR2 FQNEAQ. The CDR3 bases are TGTGCCAGCAGCCCACAGGGCCTCAATCAGCCCCAGCATTTT. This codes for CASSPQGLNQPQHF. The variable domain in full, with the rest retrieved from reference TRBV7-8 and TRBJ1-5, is GAGVSQSPRYKVAKRGQDVALRCDPISGHVSLFWYQQALGQGPEFLTYFQNEAQLDKSGLPSDRFFAERPEGSVSTLKIQRTQQEDSAVYLCASSPQGLNQPQHFGDGTRLSIL.

The CDR3 protein is CASSRDRVGDNYGYTF. CDR3 nucleotide sequence: TGTGCCAGCAGCCGGGACAGGGTTGGGGATAACTATGGCTACACCTTC. The rearrangement joins TRBV5-4 to TRBJ1-2, with 9 nucleotides matching TRBD1. V gave up 4 bases and J gave up 1 base; unmatched junction bases: 8. This CDR3 is 16 amino acids long. Germline lookup yields CDR1 SGHNT and CDR2 YYREEE (reference sequence).